This T cell receptor (beta chain) comes out of a study of T-cell memory formation after mild COVID-19. Study as a whole: Each donor largely had its own TCR clusters.

CDR1 and CDR2 (germline): DFQATT, SNEGSKA (reference sequence). This CDR3 comprises 13 residues. V dropped 6 bases and J dropped 0 bases, with 12 bases sitting between them. Employing constant-segment primers, 5'RACE generated TCR alpha and TCR beta cDNA libraries bearing sample barcodes and UMIs. TCRdb independently ran MiXCR on the 5' RACE reads; one entry per CDR3 protein. The data hold under 250,000 distinct CDR3 sequences, with approximately 10% observed a single time. With respect to this clonotype: Its antigen is unknown.

Study-wide points: The study detected some responding clones in pre-infection memory, suggesting cross-reactive memory joined.

The chain joins TRBV20-1 to TRBJ2-7; D ambiguous. This TCR came from a young man who had mild COVID-19 (a few samples of this study predate the infection). Cell type and time point are not known. Sample: PBMCs or a T cell subset sorted from them (not recorded which). This CDR3 reads CSALAPSSYEQYF. Written as DNA, the CDR3 is TGCAGTGCGTTAGCACCTAGCTCCTACGAGCAGTACTTC.